The 5 T cell receptor beta chains given below trace back to one sample, sequenced in a study of shared T cell receptors in the human thymus. Libraries were prepared by immunoSEQ multiplex PCR; TCRdb keeps only in-frame clonotypes and omits some of them. The sample contains 55,000 to 75,000 clones, about 95% of which appear only once. Sequencing was carried out using thymocytes. The receptors were gathered from a human donor.

The chain has TRBV28 and TRBJ1-2; a possible D gene is TRBD1 (6 bases). Trimming removed 5 bases at V and 0 bases at J, with 25 bases between. CDR3 size: 19 residues. Germline V CDR1 and CDR2: MDHEN, SYDVKM. CDR3 sequence (DNA): TGTGCCAGCAGTCCCTTAGCAGCCCCCCACACAGGGACTAACTATGGCTACACCTTC. This encodes CASSPLAAPHTGTNYGYTF.

This chain links TRBV4-1 with TRBJ1-2; TRBD1 is a possible D gene (6 bases). V was pared by 0 bases and J by 2 bases, with 13 bases between. The CDR3 has 16 residues. The V gene's germline CDR1 is MGHRA and CDR2 YSYEKL. The CDR3 sequence: CASSQDRGGGNYGYTF. The CDR3 nucleotides read TGCGCCAGCAGCCAAGATCGGGGGGGCGGAAACTATGGCTACACCTTC.

J is TRBJ2-5 and V is TRBV7-3; 13 bases are shared with TRBD2. Trimming at V came to 4 bases and at J to 2 bases, leaving 10 bases not matched to a gene. The V gene's germline CDR1 is SGHTA and CDR2 FQGTGA. The CDR3 contains 18 residues. This chain's CDR3 is CASSSRLAGGAPQETQYF. The CDR3 DNA reads TGTGCCAGCAGCTCCCGACTAGCGGGGGGCGCCCCGCAAGAGACCCAGTACTTC.

The rearrangement joins TRBV7-8 to TRBJ1-1, with D perhaps TRBD1 (6 bases). This CDR3 contains 16 residues. In germline, CDR1 is SGHVS, CDR2 FQNEAQ. V was trimmed by 8 bases and J by 2 bases, leaving 21 bases between them. CDR3 in amino acids: CASALGGGQGNTEAFF. In DNA, the CDR3 is TGTGCCAGCGCCCTAGGGGGGGGGCAGGGAAACACTGAAGCTTTCTTT.

This rearrangement joins TRBV28 to TRBJ2-7; D possibly uses TRBD1 or TRBD2 (5 bases each). Germline values: CDR1 MDHEN, CDR2 SYDVKM. The length of the CDR3 is 18 residues. V lost 3 bases to trimming and J lost 6 bases, with 27 bases between them. Here the CDR3 reads CASSLWPPSGQGASEQYF. The CDR3 bases are TGTGCCAGCAGTTTGTGGCCCCCTTCGGGGCAGGGAGCCTCCGAGCAGTACTTC.